This T cell receptor (beta chain) comes out of a study of T cells in Graves' hyperthyroidism and ophthalmopathy. Whole-study context: At initial diagnosis, before any treatment had begun, peripheral blood was obtained. Study-wide points: Most thyroid-expanded clonotypes above 0.001 were also found in blood.

Regions amplified from RNA transcripts were the TCR beta CDR3 regions. The HTBI primer set drove a first-round RT-PCR of the TCR CDR3. From the multiplex PCR reads, TCRdb called clonotypes with MiXCR, one entry per CDR3 protein. The table lists about 640,000 distinct CDR3 sequences, 20% of them singletons. This clonotype was counted between two and nine times. Antigen: not known. Clinical symptoms, serum thyroxine, TRAb, thyroid ultrasound and orbital computed tomography established diagnosis. PBMCs were collected from an approximately 9.3 ml volume of fresh peripheral blood. The source is a man aged 30 to 45 with Graves' ophthalmopathy. Sequencing used blood.

The CDR3 region is CATYNRGDEKLFF. CDR3 DNA sequence: TGTGCCACCTACAATAGGGGGGATGAAAAACTGTTTTTT. The chain couples TRBV6-1 to TRBJ1-4, with D possibly being TRBD1 (6 bases). The germline V gene encodes CDR1 MNHNS and CDR2 SASEGT. The CDR3 is 13 residues long. V was cut by 10 bases and J by 6 bases, with 15 bases left in between.